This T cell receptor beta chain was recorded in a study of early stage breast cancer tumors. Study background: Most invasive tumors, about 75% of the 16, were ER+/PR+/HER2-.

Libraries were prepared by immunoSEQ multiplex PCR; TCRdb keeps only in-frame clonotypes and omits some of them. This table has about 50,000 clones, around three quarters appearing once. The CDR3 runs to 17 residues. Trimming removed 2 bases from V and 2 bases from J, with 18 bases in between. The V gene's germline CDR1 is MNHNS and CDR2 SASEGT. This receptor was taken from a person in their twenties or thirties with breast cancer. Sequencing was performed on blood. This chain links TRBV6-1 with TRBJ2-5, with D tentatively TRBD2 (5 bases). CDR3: CASSEKGWTGEQETQYF. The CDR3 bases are TGTGCCAGCAGTGAAAAAGGATGGACTGGAGAACAAGAGACCCAGTACTTC.